One and the same sample provided the 13 T cell receptor beta chains below, sequenced in a study of blood T cell repertoires in COVID-19. Profiled with immunoSEQ multiplex PCR; TCRdb holds only in-frame clones, not every one. In the table there are 100,000 to 150,000 clones, around nine tenths of which are singletons. The specimen was peripheral blood. The receptors were gathered from a man aged 50 to 60 with acute or convalescent COVID-19.

The CDR3 coding sequence is TGTGCCACCAGTGATTTGTTATATACGCAGTATTTT. Translation: CATSDLLYTQYF. J is TRBJ2-3 and V is TRBV24-1; D gene ambiguous. The germline V gene has CDR1 KGHDR and CDR2 SFDVKD. With 0 bases removed from V and 7 bases from J, the gap between germline ends came to 4 bases. The CDR3 runs 12 residues.

This chain connects TRBV5-1 to TRBJ1-1, with 8 bases aligning to TRBD1. The V segment lost 0 bases and the J segment 4 bases; nucleotides outside the gene matches: 8. This CDR3 has 16 residues. Germline loops: CDR1 SGHRS, CDR2 YFSETQ. This chain's CDR3 is CASSLDGTGSFTEAFF. For the CDR3, the DNA is TGCGCCAGCAGCTTGGACGGGACAGGAAGTTTCACTGAAGCTTTCTTT.

With regard to this clone: Other nucleotide sequences in the sample specify the same CDR3. The chain joins TRBV18 to TRBJ1-2, with D possibly TRBD1 on 5 matching bases. In germline, CDR1 is KGHSH, CDR2 LQKENI. This CDR3 has 13 amino acids. The V end lost 3 bases, the J end lost 8 bases, and 13 bases lay between the germline ends. The CDR3 spells CASSPKTERGYTF. The CDR3 DNA reads as TGTGCCAGCTCACCTAAGACAGAAAGGGGCTACACCTTC.

This clone was counted a single time. V usage is TRBV5-1 and J usage is TRBJ2-5, with D maybe TRBD1 (6 bases). The CDR3 is 13 residues long. Trimming shortened V by 7 bases and J by 5 bases, and 15 bases separated the two germline ends. Germline CDR1 is SGHRS and CDR2 is YFSETQ. Here the CDR3 reads CASGRGVRETQYF. The CDR3 nucleotides read TGCGCCAGCGGCAGGGGAGTCCGCGAGACCCAGTACTTC.

J is TRBJ2-7 and V is TRBV24-1; weak D call: TRBD2 (6 bases). V shed 5 bases and J shed 3 bases, with 7 bases lying between them. Germline V CDR1 and CDR2: KGHDR, SFDVKD. This CDR3 has 12 amino acids. CDR3 loop: CATSGGGYEQYF. CDR3 nucleotide sequence: TGTGCCACCAGTGGGGGAGGCTACGAGCAGTACTTC.

About this clone itself: The same CDR3 can be traced to other DNA sequences in this sample. The chain employs TRBV6-5 and TRBJ2-7; a weak D match, TRBD1 (6 bases). The CDR3 covers 13 residues. Germline V gene lookup returns CDR1 MNHEY and CDR2 SVGAGI. Trimming pared 5 bases from V and 1 base from J, leaving 9 bases between. Here the CDR3 reads CASSRTESYEQYF. CDR3 sequence (DNA): TGTGCCAGCAGTCGGACAGAATCCTACGAGCAGTACTTC.

The CDR3 spells CASSTGTSGLTDTQYF. DNA of the CDR3: TGTGCCAGCAGTACCGGGACTAGCGGGCTCACAGATACGCAGTATTTT. V and J are TRBV6-6 and TRBJ2-3; TRBD2 matches 12 bases. CDR1 is MNHNY and CDR2 is SVGAGI in the germline V gene (reference sequence). Trimming removed 5 bases from V and 2 bases from J; junction bases left unmatched: 5. The CDR3 extends over 16 amino acids.

The sample holds one count of this clone. V is TRBV5-1 and J is TRBJ1-3; 8 positions match TRBD1. There are 16 residues in the CDR3. Germline CDR1 reads SGHRS; CDR2 reads YFSETQ. J gave up 2 bases and V 4 bases, and 8 bases lay outside the gene matches. The CDR3 loop is CASSQDRGVAGNTIYF. CDR3 DNA sequence: TGCGCCAGCAGCCAAGACAGGGGAGTGGCTGGAAACACCATATATTTT.

The chain combines TRBV4-3 with TRBJ1-6; the match to TRBD1 covers 7 bases. Unmatched junction bases numbered 2, after V lost 1 base and J lost 5 bases. The CDR3 sequence is 15 residues long. Germline CDR1 reads LGHNA; CDR2 reads YSLEER. The CDR3 DNA follows: TGCGCCAGCAGCCAAGTTGGACAGGATAATTCACCCCTCCACTTT. Its protein product is CASSQVGQDNSPLHF.

This clone was picked up a small number of times. The rearrangement links TRBV27 to TRBJ1-5; D uncertain. CDR3 length equals 13 residues. CDR1 and CDR2 (germline): MNHEY, SMNVEV (reference sequence). V lost 10 bases, J lost 5 bases, and 15 bases lay in between. The CDR3 region has the DNA TGTGCCATACGGACGGGAGGTGATCAGCCCCAGCATTTT. It codes for CAIRTGGDQPQHF.

The rearrangement uses TRBV19 and TRBJ2-7, with 8 bases matching TRBD2. This CDR3 spans 16 amino acids. V was clipped by 3 bases and J by 0 bases; unmatched bases: 7. The germline V gene encodes CDR1 LNHDA and CDR2 SQIVND (reference sequence). The CDR3 nucleotides are TGTGCCAGTAGTATTTCGGCGGGAGGTCTCTCCTACGAGCAGTACTTC. Protein: CASSISAGGLSYEQYF.

This rearrangement joins TRBV13 to TRBJ2-7; weak D call: TRBD1 (6 bases). Germline CDR1 and CDR2: PRHDT and FYEKMQ (reference sequence). This CDR3 comprises 12 residues. The V end lost 5 bases, the J end lost 6 bases, and 11 bases lay between the germline ends. The CDR3 is CASSAQGSEQYF. The CDR3 bases are TGTGCCAGCAGCGCGCAGGGGTCCGAGCAGTACTTC.

The genes are TRBV4-2 and TRBJ2-5; TRBD2 aligns across 8 bases. The CDR3 has 16 amino acids. Germline lookup yields CDR1 LGHNA and CDR2 YNFKEQ. With 3 bases clipped from V and 4 bases from J, the junction kept 10 bases outside the gene matches. The CDR3 nucleotides are TGTGCCAGCAGCCAGGGAGGGACTAGGGGACCAGAGACCCAGTACTTC. Its protein is CASSQGGTRGPETQYF.